The 23 T cell receptor beta chains below come from one sample, sequenced in a study of OX40 agonist ivuxolimab in advanced cancers. Profiled with immunoSEQ multiplex PCR; TCRdb holds only in-frame clones, not every one. Here the sample spans roughly 80,000 clones, approximately 89% being singletons. The source was CD4+ or CD8+ T cells sorted from blood, collected in a trial of the OX40 agonist ivuxolimab. These TCRs come from an adult with an advanced solid tumor such as melanoma, head and neck, liver or kidney cancer.

The rearrangement joins TRBV9 to TRBJ1-3; 10 bases agree with TRBD1. The J segment lost 4 bases and the V segment lost 7 bases, leaving 26 bases of the junction unmatched. The CDR3 has 21 residues. Germline CDR1 reads SGDLS; CDR2 reads YYNGEE. As DNA, the CDR3 is TGTGCCAGCCCTGAGAGGGACAGGGGAGTAATAAATGAGGCCGTAGGAAACACCATATATTTT. Its translation: CASPERDRGVINEAVGNTIYF.

The chain carries TRBV5-1 and TRBJ2-3; TRBD2 agrees at 7 bases. V lost 3 bases and J lost 6; bases outside the gene matches: 4. This CDR3 comprises 13 residues. Germline-derived CDR1 and CDR2 are SGHRS and YFSETQ. CDR3 nucleotides: TGCGCCAGCAGCTGGGCCGGGGGGGATACGCAGTATTTT. Translated: CASSWAGGDTQYF.

The CDR3 here is CASSLRTGPYNEQFF. The CDR3, as DNA: TGTGCCAGCAGCTTAAGGACAGGGCCCTACAATGAGCAGTTCTTC. This chain links TRBV7-2 with TRBJ2-1; 8 nucleotides line up with TRBD1. The junction had 2 bases not matched to a gene; V was cut back by 2 bases and J by 2 bases. The germline V gene has CDR1 SGHTA and CDR2 FQGNSA. This CDR3 is 15 amino acids long.

This sequence joins TRBV2 and TRBJ2-4, with 8 bases that match TRBD2. The junction had 12 bases not matched to a gene; V was cut back by 1 base and J by 13 bases. The germline V gene encodes CDR1 SNHLY and CDR2 FYNNEI. The length of the CDR3 is 15 residues. DNA of the CDR3: TGTGCCAGCAGTGAAGGGGGAGCGGGGGCGGCTAAGCAGTACTTC. Encoded protein: CASSEGGAGAAKQYF. The entire variable domain, with the rest obtained from reference TRBV2 and TRBJ2-4, is as follows: EPEVTQTPSHQVTQMGQEVILRCVPISNHLYFYWYRQILGQKVEFLVSFYNNEISEKSEIFDDQFSVERPDGSNFTLKIRSTKLEDSAMYFCASSEGGAGAAKQYFGAGTRLSVL.

This chain uses TRBV19 with TRBJ2-2; D call uncertain. Germline V lookup: CDR1 LNHDA, CDR2 SQIVND (reference sequence). CDR3 length: 13 amino acids. V lost 2 bases to trimming and J lost 3 bases, with 4 bases between them. Written as DNA, the CDR3 is TGTGCCAGTAGTATAATATACACCGGGGAGCTGTTTTTT. It yields the protein CASSIIYTGELFF. Complete variable domain (other parts from reference TRBV19 and TRBJ2-2): DGGITQSPKYLFRKEGQNVTLSCEQNLNHDAMYWYRQDPGQGLRLIYYSQIVNDFQKGDIAEGYSVSREKKESFPLTVTSAQKNPTAFYLCASSIIYTGELFFGEGSRLTVL.

This clone was detected once. The J gene is TRBJ2-7, the V gene TRBV11-2, with a weak D call TRBD2 (5 bases). Germline V gene data show CDR1 as SGHAT and CDR2 as FQNNGV. The CDR3 is 13 residues long. With 1 base removed from V and 7 bases from J, the gap between germline ends came to 11 bases. The CDR3 DNA reads as TGTGCCAGCAGCTTAGCCACTACGGGGGAGCAGTACTTC. This encodes CASSLATTGEQYF. Combining the CDR3 with reference TRBV11-2 and TRBJ2-7 gives the whole variable domain EAGVAQSPRYKIIEKRQSVAFWCNPISGHATLYWYQQILGQGPKLLIQFQNNGVVDDSQLPKDRFSAERLKGVDSTLKIQPAKLEDSAVYLCASSLATTGEQYFGPGTRLTVT.

The chain uses TRBV28 and TRBJ1-2; no definite D call. CDR1 and CDR2 (germline): MDHEN, SYDVKM. There are 14 residues in the CDR3. Trimming took off 1 base at V and 8 bases at J, with 14 bases between the two ends. CDR3 loop: CASSLSNPLMGYTF. The CDR3 coding sequence is TGTGCCAGCAGTTTATCAAACCCGCTAATGGGCTACACCTTC.

The chain has TRBV10-1 and TRBJ2-6; 8 bases agree with TRBD1. This CDR3 spans 16 amino acids. Looked up from germline, CDR1 is WNHNN and CDR2 is SYGVQD (reference sequence). With V trimmed by 7 bases and J by 2 bases, 7 bases remained unmatched. CDR3 DNA sequence: TGCGCCAGCATCACAGGGGGAAGGGCTGGGGCCAACGTCCTGACTTTC. Amino acid sequence: CASITGGRAGANVLTF.

This rearrangement joins TRBV5-1 to TRBJ2-3; 13 bases fit TRBD2. Germline V gives CDR1 SGHRS, CDR2 YFSETQ. The ends lost 4 bases at V and 4 bases at J; junction bases unmatched: 3. CDR3 length: 15 residues. CDR3 sequence (DNA): TGCGCCAGCAGCCCCGGGACTAGCGGGGCAGATACGCAGTATTTT. Translation gives CASSPGTSGADTQYF.

V and J are TRBV18 and TRBJ2-3; D is perhaps TRBD1 (5 bases). This CDR3 spans 13 amino acids. Trimming cost V 2 bases and J 5 bases, with 8 bases left between them. Germline values: CDR1 KGHSH, CDR2 LQKENI. In nucleotides, the CDR3 is TGTGCCAGCTCACCAGTCAGGGAAGATACGCAGTATTTT. This encodes CASSPVREDTQYF.

The count of this clone is one. The rearrangement links TRBV6-1 to TRBJ2-7; TRBD2 matches at 8 bases. V dropped 1 base and J dropped 6; count of bases not matched to a gene: 11. Per germline, CDR1 MNHNS and CDR2 SASEGT. This CDR3 has 16 residues. The CDR3 sequence: CASSEGGSGDGIEQYF. In DNA form, the CDR3 reads TGTGCCAGCAGTGAAGGGGGTAGCGGGGATGGGATCGAGCAGTACTTC.

The chain uses TRBV6-1 and TRBJ2-5; TRBD2 is a possible D gene (5 bases). This CDR3 is 14 amino acids long. Germline V gene data show CDR1 as MNHNS and CDR2 as SASEGT. The germline V and J ends were trimmed by 3 bases and 4 bases, with 12 bases remaining between them. CDR3 in DNA: TGTGCCAGCAGTGAGTCCAGCGCGGGAGAGACCCAGTACTTC. Encoded protein: CASSESSAGETQYF.

This clone was picked up a small number of times. This chain connects TRBV5-6 to TRBJ1-2; D might be TRBD1 (5 bases). The CDR3 contains 12 residues. Per germline, CDR1 SGHDT and CDR2 YYEEEE. The V end lost 4 bases, the J end lost 4 bases, and 8 bases lay between the germline ends. The CDR3 nucleotides read TGTGCCAGCAGCCGGGACCTCTATGGCTACACCTTC. Protein: CASSRDLYGYTF. Variable domain in full (rest from reference TRBV5-6 and TRBJ1-2): DAGVTQSPTHLIKTRGQQVTLRCSPKSGHDTVSWYQQALGQGPQFIFQYYEEEERQRGNFPDRFSGHQFPNYSSELNVNALLLGDSALYLCASSRDLYGYTFGSGTRLTVV.

The chain has TRBV6-5 and TRBJ2-2; the D is unclear. Germline loops: CDR1 MNHEY, CDR2 SVGAGI. The CDR3 spans 14 residues. Deletions cut 5 bases from V and 1 base from J, with 8 bases between. The CDR3 DNA reads as TGTGCCAGCAGTCATAACAGGAACACCGGGGAGCTGTTTTTT. It yields the protein CASSHNRNTGELFF.

J is TRBJ1-5 and V is TRBV19; no reliable D call. Germline CDR1 is LNHDA and CDR2 is SQIVND (reference sequence). The CDR3 runs 16 residues. Deletions cut 4 bases from V and 5 bases from J, with 18 bases between. The CDR3 region is CASSRGFSRSDQPQHF. CDR3 DNA sequence: TGTGCCAGTAGTAGGGGTTTTAGCAGGTCGGATCAGCCCCAGCATTTT.

This clone was seen only once. The J gene is TRBJ2-3, the V gene TRBV27; maybe TRBD2 (6 bases). Germline V gene lookup returns CDR1 MNHEY and CDR2 SMNVEV (reference sequence). This CDR3 contains 15 residues. Between the trimmed V and J ends, which lost 5 bases and 3 bases, there was a span of 15 bases. Written as DNA, the CDR3 is TGTGCCAGCAGTGTCCGCCGGGACTTGACAGATACGCAGTATTTT. Translating it yields CASSVRRDLTDTQYF.

V and J are TRBV9 and TRBJ1-2; D remains unclear. The CDR3 has 14 residues. CDR1 is SGDLS, CDR2 YYNGEE, per germline. Trimming left V 1 base short and J 0 bases short, with 7 bases between. The CDR3 region is CASSVQTANYGYTF. For the CDR3, the DNA is TGTGCCAGCAGCGTACAGACCGCTAACTATGGCTACACCTTC.

This sequence joins TRBV27 and TRBJ1-2; TRBD1 aligns across 10 bases. The CDR3 totals 15 residues. In germline, CDR1 is MNHEY, CDR2 SMNVEV (reference sequence). V lost 4 bases to trimming and J lost 5 bases; unmatched junction nucleotides: 7. The DNA of the CDR3 is TGTGCCAGCAGTTCTCGGACAGGGGGATTTTATGGCTACACCTTC. This encodes CASSSRTGGFYGYTF.

CDR3 residues: CASSFGGNEKLFF. CDR3 in DNA: TGTGCCAGCTCTTTTGGTGGAAATGAAAAACTGTTTTTT. The chain carries TRBV18 and TRBJ1-4; D call uncertain. This CDR3 contains 13 residues. The germline V and J ends were trimmed by 6 bases and 5 bases, with 10 bases remaining between them. The germline gives CDR1 KGHSH, CDR2 LQKENI.

The rearrangement joins TRBV18 to TRBJ2-3; D may be TRBD1 (5 bases). Germline V lookup: CDR1 KGHSH, CDR2 LQKENI. Trimming removed 0 bases from V and 0 bases from J, with 10 bases in between. This CDR3 spans 16 amino acids. The CDR3 bases are TGTGCCAGCTCACCACCGAACAGGCCTAGCACAGATACGCAGTATTTT. Translated, it gives CASSPPNRPSTDTQYF.

V usage is TRBV27 and J usage is TRBJ1-1, with unresolved D. V gave up 2 bases and J gave up 5 bases, with 9 bases separating them. Per the germline V gene, CDR1 is MNHEY and CDR2 is SMNVEV (reference sequence). The CDR3 has 13 amino acids. The CDR3 protein is CASSLRLRTEAFF. In nucleotides, the CDR3 is TGTGCCAGCAGTTTACGGTTGCGGACTGAAGCTTTCTTT.

The gene calls are TRBV9 and TRBJ2-3; maybe TRBD2 (7 bases). Germline CDR1 SGDLS, CDR2 YYNGEE. V was pared by 3 bases and J by 5 bases, with 10 bases between. CDR3 length equals 13 residues. CDR3 DNA: TGTGCCAGCAGCGCGGGGGGCCGAGATACGCAGTATTTT. Its translation: CASSAGGRDTQYF.

The rearrangement uses TRBV5-1 and TRBJ2-1; tentatively, D is TRBD1 (6 bases). This CDR3 has 14 residues. Per the germline V gene, CDR1 is SGHRS and CDR2 is YFSETQ. V was cut by 4 bases and J by 6 bases, with 14 bases left in between. This CDR3 is CASSTGQPSNEQFF. In nucleotides, the CDR3 is TGCGCCAGCAGCACCGGACAGCCGTCCAATGAGCAGTTCTTC.